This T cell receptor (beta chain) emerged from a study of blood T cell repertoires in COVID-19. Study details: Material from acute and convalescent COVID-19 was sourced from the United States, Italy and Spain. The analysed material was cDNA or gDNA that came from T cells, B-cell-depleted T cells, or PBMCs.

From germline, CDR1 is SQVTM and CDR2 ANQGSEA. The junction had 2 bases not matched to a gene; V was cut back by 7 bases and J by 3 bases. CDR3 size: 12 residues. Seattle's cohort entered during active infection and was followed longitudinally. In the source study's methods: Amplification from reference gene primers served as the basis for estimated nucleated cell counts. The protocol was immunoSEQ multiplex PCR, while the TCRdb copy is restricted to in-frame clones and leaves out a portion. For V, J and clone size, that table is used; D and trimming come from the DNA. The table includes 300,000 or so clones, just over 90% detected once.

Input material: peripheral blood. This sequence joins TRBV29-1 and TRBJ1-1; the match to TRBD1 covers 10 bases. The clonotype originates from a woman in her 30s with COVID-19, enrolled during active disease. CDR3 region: CSGGQGDTEAFF. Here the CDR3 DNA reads TGCAGCGGAGGACAGGGGGACACTGAAGCTTTCTTT.